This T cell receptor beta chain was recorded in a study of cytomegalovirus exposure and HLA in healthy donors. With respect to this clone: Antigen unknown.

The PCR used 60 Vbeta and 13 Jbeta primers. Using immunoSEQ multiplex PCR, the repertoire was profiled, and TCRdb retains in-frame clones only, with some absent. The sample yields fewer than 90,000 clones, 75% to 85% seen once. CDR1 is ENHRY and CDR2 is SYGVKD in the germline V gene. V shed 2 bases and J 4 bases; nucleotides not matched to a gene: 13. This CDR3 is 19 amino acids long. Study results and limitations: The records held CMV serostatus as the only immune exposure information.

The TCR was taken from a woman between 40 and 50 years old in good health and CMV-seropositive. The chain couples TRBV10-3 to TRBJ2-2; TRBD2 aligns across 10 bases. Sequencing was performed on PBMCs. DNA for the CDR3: TGTGCCATCAGTGAGATCCTAGCGGGAGTTTCTTCGGGCACCGGGGAGCTGTTTTTT. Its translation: CAISEILAGVSSGTGELFF.